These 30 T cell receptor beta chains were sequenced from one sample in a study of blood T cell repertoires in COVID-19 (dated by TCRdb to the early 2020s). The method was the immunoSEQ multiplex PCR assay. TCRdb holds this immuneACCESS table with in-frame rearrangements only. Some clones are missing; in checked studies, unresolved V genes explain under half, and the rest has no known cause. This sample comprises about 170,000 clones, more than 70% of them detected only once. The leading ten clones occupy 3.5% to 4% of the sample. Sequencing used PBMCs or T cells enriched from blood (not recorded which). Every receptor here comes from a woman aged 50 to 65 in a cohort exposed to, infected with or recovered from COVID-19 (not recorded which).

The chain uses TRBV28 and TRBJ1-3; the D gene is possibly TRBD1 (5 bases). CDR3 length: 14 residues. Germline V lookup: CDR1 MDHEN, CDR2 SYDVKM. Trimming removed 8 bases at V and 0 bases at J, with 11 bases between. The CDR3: CASHSGGSGNTIYF. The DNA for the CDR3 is TGTGCCAGCCACTCCGGGGGCTCTGGAAACACCATATATTTT.

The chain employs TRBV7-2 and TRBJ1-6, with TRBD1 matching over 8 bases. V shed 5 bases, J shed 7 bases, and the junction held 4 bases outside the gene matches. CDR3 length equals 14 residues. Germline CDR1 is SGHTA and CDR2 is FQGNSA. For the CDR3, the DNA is TGTGCCAGCAGCCCAAACAGGGGGAATTCACCCCTCCACTTT. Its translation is CASSPNRGNSPLHF. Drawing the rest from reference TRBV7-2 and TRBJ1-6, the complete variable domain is GAGVSQSPSNKVTEKGKDVELRCDPISGHTALYWYRQSLGQGLEFLIYFQGNSAPDKSGLPSDRFSAERTGGSVSTLTIQRTQQEDSAVYLCASSPNRGNSPLHFGNGTRLTVT.

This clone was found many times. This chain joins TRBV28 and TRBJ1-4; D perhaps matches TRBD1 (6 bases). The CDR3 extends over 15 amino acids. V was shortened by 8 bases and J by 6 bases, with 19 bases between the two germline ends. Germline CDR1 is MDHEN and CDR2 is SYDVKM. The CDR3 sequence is CASRTQGYGDEKLFF. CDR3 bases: TGTGCCAGCCGCACCCAGGGGTACGGGGATGAAAAACTGTTTTTT.

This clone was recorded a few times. DNA of the CDR3: TGCGCCAGCAGGATTGGGGGGGCTAACACCGGGGAGCTGTTTTTT. Its translation: CASRIGGANTGELFF. This chain joins TRBV10-2 and TRBJ2-2; TRBD2 might be the D (7 bases). The CDR3 runs to 15 residues. The ends were cut back, 6 bases at V and 2 bases at J, with 13 bases in the middle. CDR1 and CDR2 (germline): WSHSY, SAAADI.

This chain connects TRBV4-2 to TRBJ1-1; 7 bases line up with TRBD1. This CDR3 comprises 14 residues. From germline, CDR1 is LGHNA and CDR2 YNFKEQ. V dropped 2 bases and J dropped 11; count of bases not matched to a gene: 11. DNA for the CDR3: TGTGCCAGCAGCCAACCCGGACAGGCCCCGGGTGCTTTCTTT. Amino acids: CASSQPGQAPGAFF.

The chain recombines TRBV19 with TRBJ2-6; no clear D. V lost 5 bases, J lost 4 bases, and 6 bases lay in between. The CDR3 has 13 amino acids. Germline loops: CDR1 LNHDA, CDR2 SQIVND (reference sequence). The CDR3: CASSAKGANVLTF. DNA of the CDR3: TGTGCCAGTAGTGCTAAGGGGGCCAACGTCCTGACTTTC.

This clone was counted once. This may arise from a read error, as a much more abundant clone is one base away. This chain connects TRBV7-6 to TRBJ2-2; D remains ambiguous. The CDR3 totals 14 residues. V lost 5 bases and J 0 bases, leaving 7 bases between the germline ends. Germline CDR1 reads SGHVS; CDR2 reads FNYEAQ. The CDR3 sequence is CASSPQANTGELFF. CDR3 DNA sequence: TGTGCCAGCAGCCCCCAGGCGAACACCGGGGAGCTGTTTTTT.

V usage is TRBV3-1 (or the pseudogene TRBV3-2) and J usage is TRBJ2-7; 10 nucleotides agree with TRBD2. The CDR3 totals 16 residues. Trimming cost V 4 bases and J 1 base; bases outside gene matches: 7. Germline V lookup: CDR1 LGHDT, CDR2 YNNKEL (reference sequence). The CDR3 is CASSPETSGVSYEQYF. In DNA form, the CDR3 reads TGTGCCAGCAGCCCCGAAACTAGCGGGGTTTCCTACGAGCAGTACTTC.

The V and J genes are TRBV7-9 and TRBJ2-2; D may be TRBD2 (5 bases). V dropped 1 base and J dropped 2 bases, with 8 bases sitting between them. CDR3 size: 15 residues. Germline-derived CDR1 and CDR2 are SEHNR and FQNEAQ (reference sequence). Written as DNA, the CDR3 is TGTGCCAGCAGCTTAGGAGGGAGTAACACCGGGGAGCTGTTTTTT. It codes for CASSLGGSNTGELFF.

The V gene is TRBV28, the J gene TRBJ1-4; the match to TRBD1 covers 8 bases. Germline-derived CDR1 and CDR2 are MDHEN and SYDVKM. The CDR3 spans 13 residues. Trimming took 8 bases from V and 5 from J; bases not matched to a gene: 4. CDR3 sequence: CASGTGGNEKLFF. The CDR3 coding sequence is TGTGCCAGCGGAACAGGGGGAAATGAAAAACTGTTTTTT.

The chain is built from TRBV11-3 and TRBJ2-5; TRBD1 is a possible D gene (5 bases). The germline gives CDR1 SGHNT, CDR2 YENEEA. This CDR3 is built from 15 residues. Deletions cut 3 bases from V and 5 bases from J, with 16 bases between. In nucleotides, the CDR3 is TGTGCCAGCAGCTTGGGCACAGGTCGAATGGAGACCCAGTACTTC. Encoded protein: CASSLGTGRMETQYF.

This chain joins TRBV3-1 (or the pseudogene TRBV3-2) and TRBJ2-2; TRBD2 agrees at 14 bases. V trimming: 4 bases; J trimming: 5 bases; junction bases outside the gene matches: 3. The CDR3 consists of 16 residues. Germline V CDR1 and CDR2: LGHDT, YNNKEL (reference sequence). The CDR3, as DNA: TGTGCCAGCAGCCTACGGACTAGCGGGGGGACCGGGGAGCTGTTTTTT. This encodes CASSLRTSGGTGELFF.

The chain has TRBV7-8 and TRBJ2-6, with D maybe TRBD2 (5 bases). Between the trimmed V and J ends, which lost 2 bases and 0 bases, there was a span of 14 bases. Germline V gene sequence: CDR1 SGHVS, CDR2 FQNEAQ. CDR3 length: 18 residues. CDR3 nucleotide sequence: TGTGCCAGCAGCTTATCCAGGCTAGGGAGCTCTGGGGCCAACGTCCTGACTTTC. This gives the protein CASSLSRLGSSGANVLTF.

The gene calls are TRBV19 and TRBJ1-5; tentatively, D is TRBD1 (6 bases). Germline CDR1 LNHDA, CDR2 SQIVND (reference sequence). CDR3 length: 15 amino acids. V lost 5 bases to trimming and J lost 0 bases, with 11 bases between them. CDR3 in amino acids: CASSSGHFSNQPQHF. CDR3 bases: TGTGCCAGTAGTTCGGGACATTTTAGCAATCAGCCCCAGCATTTT.

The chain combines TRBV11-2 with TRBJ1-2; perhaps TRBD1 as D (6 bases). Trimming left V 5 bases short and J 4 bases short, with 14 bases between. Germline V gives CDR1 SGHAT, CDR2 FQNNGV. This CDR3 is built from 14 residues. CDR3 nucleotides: TGTGCCAGCAGCCCAGAGGACAGAATCTATGGCTACACCTTC. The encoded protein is CASSPEDRIYGYTF. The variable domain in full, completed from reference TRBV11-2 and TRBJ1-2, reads EAGVAQSPRYKIIEKRQSVAFWCNPISGHATLYWYQQILGQGPKLLIQFQNNGVVDDSQLPKDRFSAERLKGVDSTLKIQPAKLEDSAVYLCASSPEDRIYGYTFGSGTRLTVV.

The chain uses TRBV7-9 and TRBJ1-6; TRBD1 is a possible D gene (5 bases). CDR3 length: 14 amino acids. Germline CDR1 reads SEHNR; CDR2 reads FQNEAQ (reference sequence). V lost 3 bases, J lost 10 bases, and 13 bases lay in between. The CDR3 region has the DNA TGTGCCAGCAGCTTTAAAGGGGAAGGGTCACCCCTCCACTTT. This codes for CASSFKGEGSPLHF.

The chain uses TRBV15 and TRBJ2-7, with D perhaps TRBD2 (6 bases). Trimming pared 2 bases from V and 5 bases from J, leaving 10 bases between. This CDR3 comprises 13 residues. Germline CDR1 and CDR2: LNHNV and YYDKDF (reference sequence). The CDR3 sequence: CATSRRLENEQYF. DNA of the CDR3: TGTGCCACCAGCAGACGACTAGAAAACGAGCAGTACTTC.

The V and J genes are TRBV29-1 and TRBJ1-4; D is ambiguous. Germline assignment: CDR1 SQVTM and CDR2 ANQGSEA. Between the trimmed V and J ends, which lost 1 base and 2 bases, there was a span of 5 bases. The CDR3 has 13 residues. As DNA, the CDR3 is TGCAGCGTTGAAGGGCCTACTAATGAAAAACTGTTTTTT. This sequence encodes CSVEGPTNEKLFF.

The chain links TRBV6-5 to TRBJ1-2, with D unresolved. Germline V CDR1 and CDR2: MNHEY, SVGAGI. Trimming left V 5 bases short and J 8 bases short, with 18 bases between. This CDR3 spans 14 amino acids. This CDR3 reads CASSPPGSPRGYTF. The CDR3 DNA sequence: TGTGCCAGCAGTCCCCCGGGTAGCCCGAGGGGCTACACCTTC.

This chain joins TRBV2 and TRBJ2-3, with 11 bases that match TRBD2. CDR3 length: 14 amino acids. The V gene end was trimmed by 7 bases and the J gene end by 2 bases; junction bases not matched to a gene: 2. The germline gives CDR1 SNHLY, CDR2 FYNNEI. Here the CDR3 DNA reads TGTGCCAGCATAGCGGGGGGGCCCACAGATACGCAGTATTTT. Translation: CASIAGGPTDTQYF.

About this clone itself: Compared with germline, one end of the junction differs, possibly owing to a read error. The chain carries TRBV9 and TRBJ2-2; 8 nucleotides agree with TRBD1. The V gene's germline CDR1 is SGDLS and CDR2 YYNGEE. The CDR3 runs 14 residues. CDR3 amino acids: CASSQGASTRELFF. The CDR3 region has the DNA TGTGCCAGCAGCCAGGGGGCTAGCACCAGGGAGCTGTTTTTT. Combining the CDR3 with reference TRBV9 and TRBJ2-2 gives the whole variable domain DSGVTQTPKHLITATGQRVTLRCSPRSGDLSVYWYQQSLDQGLQFLIQYYNGEERAKGNILERFSAQQFPDLHSELNLSSLELGDSALYFCASSQGASTRELFFGEGSRLTVL.

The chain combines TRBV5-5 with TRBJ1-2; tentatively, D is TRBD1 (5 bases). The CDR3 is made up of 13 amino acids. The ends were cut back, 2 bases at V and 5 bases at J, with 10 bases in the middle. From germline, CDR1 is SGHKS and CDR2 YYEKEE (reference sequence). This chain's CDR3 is CASSFQTGYGYTF. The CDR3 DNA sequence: TGTGCCAGCAGCTTCCAAACAGGATATGGCTACACCTTC. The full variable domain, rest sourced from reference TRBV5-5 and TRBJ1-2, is DAGVTQSPTHLIKTRGQQVTLRCSPISGHKSVSWYQQVLGQGPQFIFQYYEKEERGRGNFPDRFSARQFPNYSSELNVNALLLGDSALYLCASSFQTGYGYTFGSGTRLTVV.

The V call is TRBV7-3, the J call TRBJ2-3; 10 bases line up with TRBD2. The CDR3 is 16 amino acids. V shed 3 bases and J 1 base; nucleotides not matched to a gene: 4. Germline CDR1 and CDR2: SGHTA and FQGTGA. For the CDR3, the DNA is TGTGCCAGCAGCTTCGGGACTAGCGTCGGCACAGATACGCAGTATTTT. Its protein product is CASSFGTSVGTDTQYF.

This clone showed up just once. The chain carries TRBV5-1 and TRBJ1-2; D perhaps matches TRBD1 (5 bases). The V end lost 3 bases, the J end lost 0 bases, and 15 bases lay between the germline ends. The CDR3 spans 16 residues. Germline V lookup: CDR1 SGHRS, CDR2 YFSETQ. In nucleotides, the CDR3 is TGCGCCAGCAGCTCCACAGTCGGGGGGGCTAACTATGGCTACACCTTC. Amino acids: CASSSTVGGANYGYTF.

CDR3 sequence: CASSPPPGGMVQYF. CDR3 nucleotides: TGTGCCAGCTCACCCCCCCCGGGCGGGATGGTGCAGTATTTT. The chain carries TRBV18 and TRBJ2-3; D may be TRBD2 (6 bases). Germline lookup yields CDR1 KGHSH and CDR2 LQKENI. This CDR3 is built from 14 residues. Trimming left V 3 bases short and J 11 bases short, with 18 bases between.

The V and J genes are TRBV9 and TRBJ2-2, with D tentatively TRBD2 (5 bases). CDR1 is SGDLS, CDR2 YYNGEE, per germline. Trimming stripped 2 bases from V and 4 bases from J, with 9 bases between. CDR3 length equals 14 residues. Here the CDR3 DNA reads TGTGCCAGCAGCGTGGGAGCGGTCACCGGGGAGCTGTTTTTT. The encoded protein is CASSVGAVTGELFF.

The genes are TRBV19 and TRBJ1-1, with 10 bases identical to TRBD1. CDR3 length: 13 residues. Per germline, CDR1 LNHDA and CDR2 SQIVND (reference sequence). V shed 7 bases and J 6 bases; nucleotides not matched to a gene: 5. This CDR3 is CASIRTGGAEAFF. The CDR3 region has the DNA TGTGCCAGTATCCGGACAGGGGGGGCTGAAGCTTTCTTT.

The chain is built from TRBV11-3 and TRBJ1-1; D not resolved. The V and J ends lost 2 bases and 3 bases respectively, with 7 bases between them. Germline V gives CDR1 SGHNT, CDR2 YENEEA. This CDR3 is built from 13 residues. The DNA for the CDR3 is TGTGCCAGCAGCTTAAGACTCGACACTGAAGCTTTCTTT. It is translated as CASSLRLDTEAFF.

The DNA for the CDR3 is TGTGCCAGTAATCCCGGTAACCGGGGAACTAATGAAAAACTGTTTTTT. Translating it yields CASNPGNRGTNEKLFF. This chain connects TRBV19 to TRBJ1-4, with no clear D. V gave up 7 bases and J gave up 1 base, with 16 bases separating them. CDR3 length: 16 residues. The germline CDR1 and CDR2 sequences are LNHDA and SQIVND (reference sequence).

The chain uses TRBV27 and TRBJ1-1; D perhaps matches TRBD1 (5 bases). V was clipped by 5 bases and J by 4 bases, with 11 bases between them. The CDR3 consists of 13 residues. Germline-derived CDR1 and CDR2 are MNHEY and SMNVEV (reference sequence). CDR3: CASSGGRGTEAFF. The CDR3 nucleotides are TGTGCCAGCAGTGGGGGGAGGGGCACTGAAGCTTTCTTT.